The clone carrying this T cell receptor (beta chain) was recorded many times. What it recognizes is unknown. The data originate from a study of CD8 T cells in ankylosing spondylitis. It was by quantitative 5'-RACE with molecular barcodes that TCR beta libraries were made. TCRdb fed the 5' RACE reads into MiXCR, producing one record per CDR3 protein. The table shows 40,000 or so distinct CDR3 sequences, with approximately 9.9% occurring only once. General study findings and limits: About 8 highly homologous variants made up a TCR beta motif, and this motif appeared characteristic of ankylosing spondylitis blood. Previously reported in reactive arthritis synovial fluid and blood were some of the motif variants.

Germline CDR1 is SGHVS and CDR2 is FNYEAQ. The CDR3 spans 12 residues. V trimming: 5 bases; J trimming: 7 bases; junction bases outside the gene matches: 4. The chain carries TRBV7-6 and TRBJ1-2; 7 bases are shared with TRBD1. This receptor was obtained from a male donor with ankylosing spondylitis or in good health (not recorded which). The source material was blood, either unsorted or a sorted T cell fraction (not recorded which). The CDR3 loop is CASSDRVSGYTF. For the CDR3, the DNA is TGTGCCAGCAGCGACAGGGTGTCTGGCTACACCTTC.